Listed below are T cell receptor beta chains from one sample, sequenced in a study of blood T cell repertoires in COVID-19. Here immunoSEQ multiplex PCR was the method, and the copy in TCRdb shows in-frame clones only, minus some. The data contain 240,000 or so clones, about 80% of them singletons. Sequencing used peripheral blood. The receptors derive from an elderly woman with acute or convalescent COVID-19. Each CDR3 is given with its conserved first and last residue. A D gene is named only where the DNA matches it firmly. The size entry is marked missing in some rows and otherwise reads once, few, many or a size class.

cdr3_length j_call v_call d_call clone_size cdr3_nt cdr3_aa
15 TRBJ2-1 TRBV9 TRBD1 once TGTGCCAGCAGCTTCCAGATCCGGGACAGTAATGAGCAGTTCTTC CASSFQIRDSNEQFF
15 TRBJ2-5 TRBV18 TRBD1 . TGTGCCAGCTCACTGACAGGGATAGGCGAAGAGACCCAGTACTTC CASSLTGIGEETQYF
12 TRBJ1-2 TRBV29-1 . . TGCAGCGTTGAGAGGGATTTCCCAGGCTACACCTTC CSVERDFPGYTF
16 TRBJ2-1 TRBV6-6 TRBD2 . TGTGCCAGCAGCGACATAGCCGGGGGGGCACACAATGAGCAGTTCTTC CASSDIAGGAHNEQFF
15 TRBJ2-1 TRBV3-1/TRBV3-2 . . TGTGCCAGCAGCCAAGCGGGGTACTACAACAATGAGCAGTTCTTC CASSQAGYYNNEQFF
18 TRBJ1-3 TRBV3-1/TRBV3-2 . once TGTGCCAGCAGCCAGAGTAACAGGGAAATTAACTCTGGAAACACCATATATTTT CASSQSNREINSGNTIYF
15 TRBJ2-7 TRBV5-1 TRBD2 . TGCGCCAGCAGCTTGGTAGCTAGCGGCCCCTACGAGCAGTACTTC CASSLVASGPYEQYF
16 TRBJ2-7 TRBV28 TRBD1 . TGTGCCAGTATACCTTCGTCCGGGACAGGGAAGAACGAGCAGTACTTC CASIPSSGTGKNEQYF
13 TRBJ1-4 TRBV3-1/TRBV3-2 . . TGTGCCAGCAGCAAACAGGGTTATGAAAAACTGTTTTTT CASSKQGYEKLFF
14 TRBJ2-1 TRBV2 . . TGTGCCAGCAGTGTGCAGAACCCCTACAATGAGCAGTTCTTC CASSVQNPYNEQFF
20 TRBJ2-2 TRBV24-1 TRBD2 few TGTGCCACCAGTGATACTAGGACTAGCGGGGGGCCCTCGAACACCGGGGAGCTGTTTTTT CATSDTRTSGGPSNTGELFF
14 TRBJ1-2 TRBV3-1/TRBV3-2 . . TGTGCCAGCAGCCAAGATTTTGGGAGCTATGGCTACACCTTC CASSQDFGSYGYTF
16 TRBJ2-1 TRBV11-3 TRBD2 . TGTGCCAGCTCCCCGGGATTCACTAGCGGGGGCAATGAGCAGTTCTTC CASSPGFTSGGNEQFF
15 TRBJ2-5 TRBV11-2 . . TGTGCCAGCAGCTTTTCCACATACCTTCAAGAGACCCAGTACTTC CASSFSTYLQETQYF
15 TRBJ2-1 TRBV5-1 TRBD2 . TGCGCCAGCAGCCCGACTAGCGGGCCTTACAATGAGCAGTTCTTC CASSPTSGPYNEQFF
17 TRBJ2-5 TRBV18 TRBD2 . TGTGCCAGCTCACCACGTTTCACGGGAGGGTACCAAGAGACCCAGTACTTC CASSPRFTGGYQETQYF
14 TRBJ2-7 TRBV2 . . TGTGCCAGCATACTACAGGGTTTTTCCTACGAGCAGTACTTC CASILQGFSYEQYF
13 TRBJ1-1 TRBV5-4 TRBD1 . TGTGCCAGCAGTCGCGGACAGGGCATTGAAGCTTTCTTT CASSRGQGIEAFF
19 TRBJ2-3 TRBV3-1/TRBV3-2 TRBD1 . TGTGCCAGCAGCCAAATCGGGACAGGGGGCTGGGGGTGCACAGATACGCAGTATTTT CASSQIGTGGWGCTDTQYF
15 TRBJ1-2 TRBV28 TRBD1 few TGTGCCAGCAGTTTATTGACAGGGAGGTTCTATGGCTACACCTTC CASSLLTGRFYGYTF
13 TRBJ2-7 TRBV7-9 . . TGTGCCAGCAGCTCCCGGGACATCTCTGAGCAGTACTTC CASSSRDISEQYF
14 TRBJ2-7 TRBV11-2 TRBD1 . TGTGCCAGCAGCTTATTACAGGGGGCCTACGAGCAGTACTTC CASSLLQGAYEQYF
14 TRBJ2-1 TRBV5-1 TRBD2 . TGCGCCAGCAGCAGCGGGACTAGCGGGGCTGGGCAGTTCTTC CASSSGTSGAGQFF
15 TRBJ1-2 TRBV10-3 . . TGTGCCATCAGTGAGTCCCAGGGTTACAGCTATGGCTACACCTTC CAISESQGYSYGYTF
12 TRBJ1-2 TRBV6-5 . . TGTGCCAGCAGTACTGATTTCTATGGCTACACCTTC CASSTDFYGYTF
16 TRBJ2-7 TRBV11-2 TRBD2 . TGTGCCAGCAGCTTTACCAGCGGGGGGGCCAAGCACGAGCAGTACTTC CASSFTSGGAKHEQYF
20 TRBJ2-3 TRBV3-1/TRBV3-2 TRBD2 . TGTGCCAGCAGCCAAGGGTCTTTCGCCAAAGGGGAGGGCCCTCGGTATACGCAGTATTTT CASSQGSFAKGEGPRYTQYF
14 TRBJ2-5 TRBV7-9 TRBD2 . TGTGCCAGCAGCATAGCGGGGGGGCAAGGGACCCAGTACTTC CASSIAGGQGTQYF
15 TRBJ2-5 TRBV5-4 TRBD1 . TGTGCCAGCAGCCTCCGGGACAGGGGGCAAGAGACCCAGTACTTC CASSLRDRGQETQYF
16 TRBJ1-1 TRBV2 . . TGTGCCAGCAGTGAGATGGGCAGGGGATCGAGCACTGAAGCTTTCTTT CASSEMGRGSSTEAFF
15 TRBJ1-6 TRBV7-2 . . TGTGCCAGCAGCTTAGGTCCTAACTATAATTCACCCCTCCACTTT CASSLGPNYNSPLHF
12 TRBJ2-1 TRBV6-6 . few TGTGCCACGGACACCCAAAAGAATGAGCAGTTCTTC CATDTQKNEQFF
15 TRBJ2-7 TRBV18 TRBD1 . TGTGCCAGCTCACAGCCGGGACAGGGTAACTACGAGCAGTACTTC CASSQPGQGNYEQYF
15 TRBJ1-2 TRBV7-2 TRBD1 few TGTGCCAGCAGCTTAGCGGTAGGACAGGGGGCCGGCTACACCTTC CASSLAVGQGAGYTF
15 TRBJ2-6 TRBV7-9 . . TGTGCCAGCAGCTTATTCCGTCTTGGGGCCAACGTCCTGACTTTC CASSLFRLGANVLTF
17 TRBJ2-3 TRBV5-4 TRBD2 . TGTGCCAGCAGCTTGGGCAGGATAGCGGGAGGCCCAGATACGCAGTATTTT CASSLGRIAGGPDTQYF
16 TRBJ1-5 TRBV5-8 . few TGTGCCAGCAGACCAGGACAGTGGATTAGCAATCAGCCCCAGCATTTT CASRPGQWISNQPQHF
12 TRBJ2-5 TRBV7-2 . . TGTGCCAGCAGCTTGACCAGGGAGACCCAGTACTTC CASSLTRETQYF
14 TRBJ2-1 TRBV27 . . TGTGCCAGCAGTTTTAGACAGCTTTACAATGAGCAGTTCTTC CASSFRQLYNEQFF
13 TRBJ2-3 TRBV6-2/TRBV6-3 . . TGTGCCAGCAGCCAGAGGAGTACAGATACGCAGTATTTT CASSQRSTDTQYF
16 TRBJ2-2 TRBV18 TRBD2 . TGTGCCAGCTCACCGGGCCAGCCTGCGGGAGCCGGGGAGCTGTTTTTT CASSPGQPAGAGELFF
15 TRBJ1-1 TRBV7-9 TRBD1 . TGTGCCAGCAGCTTAAGGCGACAGGGGAGGGCTGAAGCTTTCTTT CASSLRRQGRAEAFF
14 TRBJ2-5 TRBV6-5 . . TGTGCCAGCAGTTACGATGCGAGGCGGGGGACCCAGTACTTC CASSYDARRGTQYF
15 TRBJ1-2 TRBV14 . . TGTGCCAGCAGCCAAGGGAACGGAGTATACTATGGCTACACCTTC CASSQGNGVYYGYTF
17 TRBJ2-4 TRBV5-4 TRBD1 . TGTGCCAGCAGCCCCATAGGACAGGGAACGGCCAAAAACATTCAGTACTTC CASSPIGQGTAKNIQYF
16 TRBJ1-1 TRBV3-1/TRBV3-2 . . TGTGCCAGCAGCCAAGAGCCGGGACAAGTGAACACTGAAGCTTTCTTT CASSQEPGQVNTEAFF
16 TRBJ1-4 TRBV2 . . TGTGCCAGCAGAACCCACGTGGGCGCTACTAATGAAAAACTGTTTTTT CASRTHVGATNEKLFF
14 TRBJ2-6 TRBV19 . . TGTGCCAGTAGTGTCCGGGACAGGGCCAACGTCCTGACTTTC CASSVRDRANVLTF
13 TRBJ1-2 TRBV5-4 . . TGTGCCAGCAGCTTGGAGAGGGCTTATGGCTACACCTTC CASSLERAYGYTF
15 TRBJ2-1 TRBV9 TRBD2 . TGTGCCAGCAGCGGAGGGACTAGTACTGGCAATGAGCAGTTCTTC CASSGGTSTGNEQFF
11 TRBJ2-7 TRBV10-3 TRBD2 . TGTGCCACGGGACTAAACTACGAGCAGTACTTC CATGLNYEQYF
12 TRBJ2-7 TRBV19 . . TGTGCCAGTCCCAGGGTACCCTACGAGCAGTACTTC CASPRVPYEQYF
15 TRBJ2-5 TRBV5-6 . . TGTGCCAGCAGCTCTCGGCTAGTAGGTTGGGAGACCCAGTACTTC CASSSRLVGWETQYF
10 TRBJ1-2 TRBV27 . . TGTGCCAGCCCCGTCTATGGCTACACCTTC CASPVYGYTF
15 TRBJ2-2 TRBV7-2 TRBD2 . TGTGCCAGCAGCTCGACTAGCGGGGTGGCCGGGGAGCTGTTTTTT CASSSTSGVAGELFF
13 TRBJ1-2 TRBV6-4 . . TGTGCCAGCAGTGCCACAGGCTCCGGTGGCTACACCTTC CASSATGSGGYTF
13 TRBJ2-7 TRBV6-6 . . TGTGCCAGCAGTACCCAGGGCGGCTACGAGCAGTACTTC CASSTQGGYEQYF
15 TRBJ1-2 TRBV29-1 . . TGCAGCGTTGAAGGGTCTGGACAGCTCTGGTATGGCTACACCTTC CSVEGSGQLWYGYTF
16 TRBJ2-2 TRBV27 . few TGTGCCAGCAGTTTAAGACCAGGGGCGAACACCGGGGAGCTGTTTTTT CASSLRPGANTGELFF